A selection of T cell receptor beta chains follows, all from one sample in a study of graft-versus-host responses after intestinal transplantation. TCRdb's table, derived via immunoSEQ multiplex PCR, lists solely in-frame clones and lacks some. Here the sample spans 80,000 to 100,000 clones, about 93% being singletons. No antigen is known for these receptors. The sample was unstimulated CD4+ T cells sorted from spleen or lymph node cells, taken before intestinal transplant. All receptors derive from a human donor who received an intestinal transplant. CDR3s include the opening cysteine and the closing phenylalanine or tryptophan. Fields, in order: CDR3 length, clone size, J gene, D gene, V gene, CDR3 DNA, CDR3 protein. D genes are given only for firm matches. The size entry is marked missing in some rows and otherwise reads once, few, many or a size class.

15,-,TRBJ2-7,TRBD2,TRBV27,TGTGCCAGCAGTTTAGAAGCGGGGAGCTCCTACGAGCAGTACTTC,CASSLEAGSSYEQYF
15,-,TRBJ1-4,-,TRBV4-1,TGCGCCAGCAGCCAGGGGGGGGCTGCTAATGAAAAACTGTTTTTT,CASSQGGAANEKLFF
10,-,TRBJ1-1,-,TRBV20-1,TGCAGTGCTCTAAACACTGAAGCTTTCTTT,CSALNTEAFF
15,few,TRBJ1-4,TRBD1,TRBV7-9,TGTGCCAGCAGCACCCTCAGGGGGACTAATGAAAAACTGTTTTTT,CASSTLRGTNEKLFF
14,-,TRBJ1-2,-,TRBV5-1,TGCGCCAGCAGCCCGGGACATTTAAACTATGGCTACACCTTC,CASSPGHLNYGYTF
22,-,TRBJ2-1,TRBD2,TRBV9,TGTGCCAGCAGCGTATCAACCCTTAGTGGACTAGCGGGGGGTTTATCCTACAATGAGCAGTTCTTC,CASSVSTLSGLAGGLSYNEQFF
13,-,TRBJ1-1,TRBD1,TRBV30,TGTGCCTCCAAAAGGGGCAGGACAGGTGAAGCTTTCTTT,CASKRGRTGEAFF
16,once,TRBJ2-7,TRBD2,TRBV9,TGTGCCAGCAGCGGGACTAGCGGGAGTAGGTTCTACGAGCAGTACTTC,CASSGTSGSRFYEQYF
15,-,TRBJ2-1,TRBD2,TRBV5-6,TGTGCCAGCAGCCTTTTCGGGACTAGCGATAATGAGCAGTTCTTC,CASSLFGTSDNEQFF
15,-,TRBJ2-7,-,TRBV28,TGTGCCAGCAGTTTATTTCTCGGACAAACCTACGAGCAGTACTTC,CASSLFLGQTYEQYF
14,-,TRBJ2-7,-,TRBV19,TGTGCCAGTAGTATTGGTCAGGGATCCTACGAGCAGTACTTC,CASSIGQGSYEQYF
18,-,TRBJ2-1,TRBD2,TRBV4-1,TGCGCCAGCAGCCAAGATCTAGGACTAGCGGGAGGGGGCATGGAGCAGTTCTTC,CASSQDLGLAGGGMEQFF
17,-,TRBJ2-2,TRBD2,TRBV2,TGTGCCAGCAGTTATATTAAAGGACTAGCTGAGACCGGGGAGCTGTTTTTT,CASSYIKGLAETGELFF
17,-,TRBJ1-2,-,TRBV7-9,TGTGCCAGCAGCCCAGGAGGAGGGGTAAAGGGATCGGGTGGCTACACCTTC,CASSPGGGVKGSGGYTF
16,-,TRBJ2-1,TRBD2,TRBV5-1,TGCGCCAGCAGCCCGCAAGCGGGAAGCCTGTACAATGAGCAGTTCTTC,CASSPQAGSLYNEQFF
16,-,TRBJ2-7,TRBD2,TRBV19,TGTGCCAGTAGTATTACTAGCGGGACCCCAACGCGCGAGCAGTACTTC,CASSITSGTPTREQYF
16,-,TRBJ2-1,-,TRBV28,TGTGCCAGCAGAAATACCGGACACAGGACGGACAATGAGCAGTTCTTC,CASRNTGHRTDNEQFF
16,-,TRBJ2-1,-,TRBV9,TGTGCCAGCAGCGTAGGGTTGGTTAGCTCCTACAATGAGCAGTTCTTC,CASSVGLVSSYNEQFF
15,-,TRBJ1-1,TRBD1,TRBV5-1,TGCGCCAGCAGCTCCGACAGGGGGCGGTTGACTGAAGCTTTCTTT,CASSSDRGRLTEAFF
13,-,TRBJ2-3,TRBD1,TRBV19,TGTGCCAGTATTGACAGGGGAGCAGATACGCAGTATTTT,CASIDRGADTQYF
14,-,TRBJ1-4,-,TRBV28,TGTGCCAGCAGTTTACCCAGGGCTAATGAAAAACTGTTTTTT,CASSLPRANEKLFF
17,once,TRBJ1-5,-,TRBV4-2,TGTGCCAGCAGCCAGGGGGGAGCCAGTTATAGCAATCAGCCCCAGCATTTT,CASSQGGASYSNQPQHF
14,once,TRBJ2-2,-,TRBV12-2,TGTGCAAGTCGCTTGCGGGAGAACACCGGGGAGCTGTTTTTT,CASRLRENTGELFF
12,-,TRBJ1-5,-,TRBV7-8,TGTGCCAGCAGCATCAATTATCAGCCCCAGCATTTT,CASSINYQPQHF
14,medium-sized,TRBJ1-3,-,TRBV10-1,TGCGCCAGCAGTGAGCACTACTCTGGAAACACCATATATTTT,CASSEHYSGNTIYF
14,-,TRBJ2-3,-,TRBV4-1,TGCGCCAGCAGCCAAGCAACCCCGGGATCCGGGCAGTATTTT,CASSQATPGSGQYF
17,-,TRBJ1-3,TRBD1,TRBV5-4,TGTGCCAGCAGCTTGGACGGGACAGCGAGACTAGGAAACACCATATATTTT,CASSLDGTARLGNTIYF
14,-,TRBJ2-4,-,TRBV13,TGTGCCAGCAGCTATACAGGGGCCAAAAACATTCAGTACTTC,CASSYTGAKNIQYF
12,-,TRBJ2-5,TRBD1,TRBV2,TGTGCCAGCAAGGGTCAGGGGGTGACCCAGTACTTC,CASKGQGVTQYF
14,-,TRBJ2-7,TRBD1,TRBV11-2,TGTGCCAGCAGCTCCACGGACAGGGGTTACGAGCAGTACTTC,CASSSTDRGYEQYF
14,-,TRBJ2-7,-,TRBV5-1,TGCGCCAGCAGCTTCGACAGCCTTTCCTACGAGCAGTACTTC,CASSFDSLSYEQYF
14,-,TRBJ2-7,-,TRBV2,TGTGCCAGCGGTATCCGGCAGGGTCTTTACGAGCAGTACTTC,CASGIRQGLYEQYF
13,-,TRBJ1-2,TRBD1,TRBV6-6,TGTGCCAGCAGGCCTCAGGGGGCTGGCGGCTACACCTTC,CASRPQGAGGYTF
13,-,TRBJ2-7,-,TRBV27,TGTGCCAGCAGAAGGACTGAGTCCTACGAGCAGTACTTC,CASRRTESYEQYF
16,-,TRBJ1-6,-,TRBV6-1,TGTGCCAGCAGTGAGCCCAGGGCACCTTATAATTCACCCCTCCACTTT,CASSEPRAPYNSPLHF
13,-,TRBJ2-7,TRBD1,TRBV30,TGTGCCCAAGGGACAGGGGATCGCTACGAGCAGTACTTC,CAQGTGDRYEQYF
14,-,TRBJ1-6,-,TRBV11-2,TGTGCCAGCAGCCCCGGACACTATAATTCACCCCTCCACTTT,CASSPGHYNSPLHF
16,-,TRBJ2-2,TRBD2,TRBV28,TGTGCCAGCAGCGGTGGAACTAGCGGTAACACCGGGGAGCTGTTTTTT,CASSGGTSGNTGELFF
14,-,TRBJ1-2,-,TRBV19,TGTGCCAGTAGTACCTCACAGTTGAACTATGGCTACACCTTC,CASSTSQLNYGYTF
14,-,TRBJ2-7,TRBD1,TRBV9,TGTGCCAGCAGCGCCGGGACAGGGGAATACGAGCAGTACTTC,CASSAGTGEYEQYF
15,-,TRBJ2-1,TRBD1,TRBV7-3,TGTGCCAGCAGCTTGGGACAGACCATTGGCAATGAGCAGTTCTTC,CASSLGQTIGNEQFF
15,-,TRBJ1-5,TRBD1,TRBV10-3,TGTGCCATCAGTGAAACAGGGGGCCTCAATCAGCCCCAGCATTTT,CAISETGGLNQPQHF
15,-,TRBJ2-1,-,TRBV19,TGTGCCACAAAGAATCCGGGACAACACTACAATGAGCAGTTCTTC,CATKNPGQHYNEQFF
15,-,TRBJ1-2,TRBD1,TRBV9,TGTGCCAGCAGCGTAACCCCGGACAGGGGGCTTAGCTACACCTTC,CASSVTPDRGLSYTF
17,-,TRBJ1-1,TRBD1,TRBV18,TGTGCCAGCTCACCACCAGGGACAGGGGTATCGAACACTGAAGCTTTCTTT,CASSPPGTGVSNTEAFF
21,-,TRBJ2-7,TRBD2,TRBV5-1,TGCGCCAGCAGCCCTCCCCTCCGGCCTAGCGGGAGTGTAAACCCGACCTACGAGCAGTACTTC,CASSPPLRPSGSVNPTYEQYF
14,-,TRBJ2-7,-,TRBV30,TGTGCCTGGAGTGTTTCTGACAGGACCTACGAGCAGTACTTC,CAWSVSDRTYEQYF
18,-,TRBJ2-3,-,TRBV5-1,TGCGCCAGCAGCTTGTGGGAAATCGGGGTTCGGCGCACAGATACGCAGTATTTT,CASSLWEIGVRRTDTQYF
15,few,TRBJ2-7,TRBD2,TRBV6-6,TGTGCCAGCAGTTACGGAGCACGGACCGGGGGGGAGCAGTACTTC,CASSYGARTGGEQYF
16,-,TRBJ1-1,TRBD1,TRBV6-6,TGTGCCAGCAGTCTCCTAAGGACAGGTTTGAACACTGAAGCTTTCTTT,CASSLLRTGLNTEAFF
15,-,TRBJ2-3,TRBD2,TRBV15,TGTGCCACCAGCAGCCCGGGACTAAAAACAGATACGCAGTATTTT,CATSSPGLKTDTQYF
14,-,TRBJ2-7,TRBD1,TRBV28,TGTGCCAGCAGGCCGACAGGGAAACAATACGAGCAGTACTTC,CASRPTGKQYEQYF
17,-,TRBJ2-3,TRBD1,TRBV5-4,TGTGCCAGCAGCTTGGCCACAGGGGGCGCCTACACAGATACGCAGTATTTT,CASSLATGGAYTDTQYF
14,-,TRBJ1-4,-,TRBV21-1,TGTGCCAGCAGCATTCCGGGACAGACTGAAAAACTGTTTTTT,CASSIPGQTEKLFF
17,-,TRBJ1-6,TRBD1,TRBV11-3,TGTGCCAGCAGCTCCTCATCTCTGGGACAGCGTAATTCACCCCTCCACTTT,CASSSSSLGQRNSPLHF